These 21 T cell receptor gamma chains originate from one sample sequenced in a study of gamma-delta chains in newborns, infants, children. TCRdb fed the reads into CATT to redo clone calling. The sample lists a few hundred gamma-chain clones, around 49% occurring once. The sample was blood. Receptor source: a child who was a newborn, infant or young child, either healthy, febrile or measles-vaccinated (not recorded which).

The chain joins TRGV2 to TRGJ1 or TRGJ2. V shed 0 bases and J 12 bases; nucleotides not matched to a gene: 5. The germline V gene encodes CDR1 EGSNGY and CDR2 YDSYNSKV. The CDR3 loop spans 11 amino acids. CDR3 residues: CATWDGSGKLF. The CDR3, as DNA: TGTGCCACCTGGGACGGGTCCGGGAAACTCTTT.

On this clone itself: Other DNA sequences in the sample encode the same CDR3. This chain uses TRGV9 with TRGJP. As TCRdb names no J gene, one was assigned here on the basis of a DNA match to germline. CDR3 length: 16 amino acids. Unmatched junction bases numbered 3, after V lost 4 bases and J lost 3 bases. Germline V gene lookup returns CDR1 GITISATS and CDR2 ISYDGTV (reference sequence). The CDR3 region has the DNA TGTGCCTTGTGGGAACTGCAAGAGTTGGGCAAAAAAATCAAGGTATTT. Residues: CALWELQELGKKIKVF.

No V gene was called here, but the J gene is TRGJP1. The CDR3 sequence is 14 residues long. CDR3 nucleotide sequence: TGTGCCACCTGGGATTATACCACTGGTTGGTTCAAGATATTT. This sequence encodes CATWDYTTGWFKIF.

This clone came up a few times. This chain uses TRGV9 with TRGJP. Assignment of the J gene here rests on matching the DNA to germline, because TCRdb gives none. Looked up from germline, CDR1 is GITISATS and CDR2 is ISYDGTV (reference sequence). The length of the CDR3 is 15 residues. J gave up 9 bases and V 6 bases, and 8 bases lay outside the gene matches. CDR3 loop: CALWSLGLGKKIKVF. The CDR3 bases are TGTGCCTTGTGGTCCCTTGGGTTGGGCAAAAAAATCAAGGTATTT.

This clone was detected only once. This may stem from a read error, because a much larger clone lies one nucleotide away. V usage is TRGV9 and J usage is TRGJ1 or TRGJ2. No J gene was available from TCRdb, and it was assigned here by a germline match of the DNA. This CDR3 spans 11 amino acids. The trim removed 3 bases at V and 6 bases at J, leaving 2 bases unmatched. Per the germline V gene, CDR1 is GITISATS and CDR2 is ISYDGTV (reference sequence). CDR3 sequence (DNA): TGTGCCTTGTGGGAGAGTTATAAGAAACTCTTT. Its translation: CALWESYKKLF.

The CDR3 DNA is TGTGCCTTGTGGGAACCTAGAGGGGGCAAAAAAATCAAGGTATTT. This codes for CALWEPRGGKKIKVF. The V and J genes are TRGV9 and TRGJP. The J gene is not listed in TCRdb, so it was assigned here from a DNA match to germline. Germline values: CDR1 GITISATS, CDR2 ISYDGTV (reference sequence). The V segment lost 4 bases and the J segment 12 bases; nucleotides outside the gene matches: 9. The CDR3 consists of 15 residues.

Note on this clone: Possible read error: a much larger clone is one base away. Additional DNA sequences in this sample encode the identical CDR3. The J gene is uncalled and the V gene is TRGV9. Germline V gene sequence: CDR1 GITISATS, CDR2 ISYDGTV (reference sequence). The CDR3 is 17 amino acids. CDR3 bases: TGTGCCTTGTGGGAGTTGTCGCAAGAGTTGGGCAAAAAAATCAAGGTCTTT. Its protein product is CALWELSQELGKKIKVF.

The chain employs TRGV9 and TRGJ1 or TRGJ2. Since TCRdb gives no J gene, matching the DNA to germline was used here to assign it. This CDR3 comprises 15 residues. The J segment lost 4 bases and the V segment lost 12 bases, leaving 21 bases of the junction unmatched. Looked up from germline, CDR1 is GITISATS and CDR2 is ISYDGTV (reference sequence). This CDR3 reads CARWERRLEYYKKLF. The CDR3 coding sequence is TGTGCCCGGTGGGAGAGGCGATTAGAGTATTATAAGAAACTCTTT.

By proportion, this clone is large. The chain recombines TRGV9 with TRGJ1 or TRGJ2. V dropped 4 bases and J dropped 7; count of bases not matched to a gene: 4. CDR1 and CDR2 (germline): GITISATS, ISYDGTV (reference sequence). There are 11 residues in the CDR3. DNA of the CDR3: TGTGCCTTGTGGGAAGGGTATAAGAAACTCTTT. Amino acid sequence: CALWEGYKKLF.

In its sample, this clone is hyperexpanded (1% or more). DNA of the CDR3: TGTGCCTTGTGGGAGGTTTATAAGAAACTCTTT. Its translation is CALWEVYKKLF. The genes are TRGV9 and TRGJ1 or TRGJ2. Germline loops: CDR1 GITISATS, CDR2 ISYDGTV (reference sequence). CDR3 length: 11 residues. V was pared by 1 base and J by 6 bases, with 0 bases of the junction left unmatched.

This chain uses TRGV4 with TRGJ1 or TRGJ2. TCRdb records no J gene; here it was assigned by comparing the DNA to germline. V shed 4 bases and J 3 bases; nucleotides not matched to a gene: 9. Germline V gives CDR1 EGSTGY, CDR2 YDSYTSSV. The length of the CDR3 is 14 residues. Written as DNA, the CDR3 is TGTGCCACCTGGGACGGGCCTCGTTATTATAAGAAACTCTTT. This encodes CATWDGPRYYKKLF.

The chain joins TRGV9 to TRGJP. TCRdb does not report a J gene; here it was assigned by matching the DNA to germline references. The CDR3 contains 16 residues. V shed 2 bases, J shed 5 bases, and the junction held 3 bases outside the gene matches. Germline CDR1 and CDR2: GITISATS and ISYDGTV (reference sequence). CDR3 amino acids: CALWEAEELGKKIKVF. CDR3 DNA sequence: TGTGCCTTGTGGGAGGCTGAAGAGTTGGGCAAAAAAATCAAGGTATTT.

Worth noting for this clone: Given a much more abundant clone one base away, this may be a read error. CDR3 nucleotide sequence: TGTGCCTTGTGGGAGCAAGAGTTGGGCAAAAAAATCAAGATATTT. Amino acids: CALWEQELGKKIKIF. The rearrangement uses TRGV9 and TRGJP1. TCRdb does not report a J gene; here it was assigned by matching the DNA to germline references. The CDR3 runs to 15 residues. The V segment lost 3 bases and the J segment 15 bases; nucleotides outside the gene matches: 19. CDR1 and CDR2 from the germline V gene are GITISATS and ISYDGTV (reference sequence).

No V gene was called here, but the J gene is TRGJ1 or TRGJ2. CDR3 size: 11 residues. In DNA, the CDR3 is TGTGCCACCTGGGACAGGTCCGGGAAACTCTTT. Translating gives CATWDRSGKLF.

Note on this clone: This clone may be a read error of a much larger clone one base away. The same CDR3 is also encoded by other DNA sequences in this sample. This chain uses TRGV5 with TRGJ1 or TRGJ2. The J gene, absent from TCRdb, was called here by matching the DNA to germline. Trimming took 0 bases from V and 0 from J; bases not matched to a gene: 5. The CDR3 sequence is 15 residues long. Looked up from germline, CDR1 is VINAFY and CDR2 is YDVSNSKD. The CDR3 sequence: CATWDRPPNYYKKLF. DNA for the CDR3: TGTGCCACCTGGGACAGGCCTCCGAATTATTATAAGAAACTCTTT.

This chain uses TRGV8 with TRGJP1. As TCRdb names no J gene, one was assigned here on the basis of a DNA match to germline. Germline loops: CDR1 VENAVY, CDR2 YDSYNSRV. The CDR3 totals 12 residues. CDR3 sequence reads: CAAYTTGWFKIF. The CDR3 DNA follows: TGTGCGGCCTATACCACTGGTTGGTTCAAGATATTT.

About this clone: Just one base apart from a much larger clone, this may be a read error. CDR3: CALWDDYYKKLF. As DNA, the CDR3 is TGTGCCTTGTGGGATGACTATTATAAGAAACTCTTT. The genes are TRGV9 and TRGJ1 or TRGJ2. No J segment appears in TCRdb, so it was assigned here by matching the sequence to germline. The CDR3 length is 12 residues. J gave up 4 bases and V 4 bases, and 4 bases lay outside the gene matches. Germline V gene lookup returns CDR1 GITISATS and CDR2 ISYDGTV (reference sequence).

About this clone: A much larger clone lies one base from this, so it may be a read error. The V and J genes are TRGV5 and TRGJ1 or TRGJ2. TCRdb does not report a J gene; here it was assigned by matching the DNA to germline references. Germline CDR1 VINAFY, CDR2 YDVSNSKD. This CDR3 region has 15 residues. This CDR3 is CATWDRPPNYYRKLF. The CDR3 DNA reads TGTGCCACCTGGGACAGGCCGCCGAATTATTATAGGAAACTCTTT.

On this clone itself: Just one base apart from a much larger clone, this may be a read error. This chain connects TRGV9 to TRGJP. The J gene is absent in TCRdb and was assigned here via DNA matching to germline. Germline-derived CDR1 and CDR2 are GITISATS and ISYDGTV (reference sequence). The V segment lost 2 bases and the J segment 4 bases; nucleotides outside the gene matches: 2. CDR3 size: 16 residues. This chain's CDR3 is CALWEEQELGKKIKVF. The CDR3 nucleotides read TGTGCCTTGTGGGAGGAACAAGAGTTGGGCAAAAAAATCAAGGTATTT.

The V gene was identified as TRGV2, while no J gene was called. Germline assignment: CDR1 EGSNGY and CDR2 YDSYNSKV. The CDR3 length is 13 residues. CDR3 DNA sequence: TGTGCCACCTGGGACGGAGATTATTATAAGAACCTCTTT. The encoded protein is CATWDGDYYKNLF.

This clone has more than one count but fewer than ten. The same CDR3 arises from other DNA sequences in this sample as well. The V and J genes are TRGV9 and TRGJP. The CDR3 is 16 amino acids. Germline V gene sequence: CDR1 GITISATS, CDR2 ISYDGTV (reference sequence). J lost 4 bases, V lost 3 bases, and 3 bases had no gene match. CDR3 protein: CALWESQELGKKIKVF. The CDR3 DNA follows: TGTGCCTTGTGGGAGTCACAAGAGTTGGGCAAAAAAATCAAGGTATTT.